This T cell receptor (beta chain) was captured in a study of response to subunit inactivated influenza vaccine. General study findings and limits: Only a handful of new T cells, the authors suggested, are recruited with each seasonal influenza vaccination.

In the case of this clonotype: The antigen remains unidentified.

Each CDR3 protein is one row after TCRdb ran MiXCR on the RT-PCR reads. The sample holds roughly 500,000 distinct CDR3 sequences, approximately 15% seen once. Germline CDR1 is SQVTM and CDR2 is ANQGSEA. V dropped 7 bases and J dropped 8 bases, with 17 bases sitting between them. CDR3 size: 12 residues. The TCR was taken from a man aged 50-75 years who received an inactivated influenza vaccine. The chain has TRBV29-1 and TRBJ1-2; D ambiguous. Specimen: CD4+ T cells sorted from PBMCs, collected around 25 months after vaccination. CDR3 sequence (DNA): TGCAGCGGCTGGACCTTATGGATCGGCTACACCTTC. This sequence encodes CSGWTLWIGYTF.